The T cell receptor (beta chain) described here comes from a study of tumour-infiltrating T cells in Burkitt lymphoma. Study at large: This cohort included all epidemiological subtypes of Burkitt lymphoma. Overall and progression-free survival were predicted by productive clonality.

The germline gives CDR1 LGHNA, CDR2 YSLEER. This CDR3 has 15 amino acids. The V end was cut by 1 base, the J end by 0 bases, with 7 bases between. Study-level results: Public clonotypes, several, appeared across numerous Burkitt lymphoma patients.

This clone was counted between two and nine times. The antigen remains unidentified. Sequencing used immunoSEQ multiplex PCR; TCRdb keeps in-frame clones, though not all of them. Among 2,500 to 3,000 clones listed, more than 13% were seen once. The material sequenced was tumor tissue. This TCR was sampled from a human donor with Burkitt lymphoma. This sequence joins TRBV4-3 and TRBJ1-5; D might be TRBD1 (5 bases). Here the CDR3 reads CASSQGQNSNQPQHF. CDR3 coding DNA: TGCGCCAGCAGCCAAGGACAGAATAGCAATCAGCCCCAGCATTTT.